The sequence of this TCR beta chain was determined in a study of cytomegalovirus exposure and HLA in healthy donors. The germline V gene encodes CDR1 MNHEY and CDR2 SVGAGI. The CDR3 spans 15 residues. J gave up 6 bases and V 7 bases, and 14 bases lay outside the gene matches. It was with 60 Vbeta and 13 Jbeta primers that the PCR ran. Assay used: immunoSEQ multiplex PCR; TCRdb lists only in-frame clones, some missing. The data hold under 150,000 clones, with about 76% observed a single time. The sequence derives from a woman in her forties in good health and CMV-seronegative. Sequencing was performed on PBMCs. The chain combines TRBV6-5 with TRBJ2-7; 8 nucleotides match TRBD1. The CDR3 loop is CASTYPAGQVSEQYF. The CDR3 nucleotides are TGTGCCAGCACATATCCGGCGGGACAGGTAAGCGAGCAGTACTTC.